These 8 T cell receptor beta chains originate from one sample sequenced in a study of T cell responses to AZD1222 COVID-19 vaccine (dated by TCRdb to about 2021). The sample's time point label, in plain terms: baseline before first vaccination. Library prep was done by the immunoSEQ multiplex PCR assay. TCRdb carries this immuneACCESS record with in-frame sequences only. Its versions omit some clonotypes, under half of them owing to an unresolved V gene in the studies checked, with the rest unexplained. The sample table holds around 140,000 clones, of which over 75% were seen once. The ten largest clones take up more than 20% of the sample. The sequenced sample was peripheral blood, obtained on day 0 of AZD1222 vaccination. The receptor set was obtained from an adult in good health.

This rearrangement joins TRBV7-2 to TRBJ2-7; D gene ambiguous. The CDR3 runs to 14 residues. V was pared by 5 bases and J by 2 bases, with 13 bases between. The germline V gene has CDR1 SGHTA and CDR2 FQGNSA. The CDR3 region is CASSVLRVTYEQYF. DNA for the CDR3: TGTGCCAGCAGCGTTCTACGAGTGACCTACGAGCAGTACTTC.

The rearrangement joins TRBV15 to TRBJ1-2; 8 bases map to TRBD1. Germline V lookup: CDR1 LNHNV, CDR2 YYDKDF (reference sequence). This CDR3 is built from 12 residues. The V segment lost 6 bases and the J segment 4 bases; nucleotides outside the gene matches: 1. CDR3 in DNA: TGTGCCACCAGGGGACAGGCCTATGGCTACACCTTC. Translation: CATRGQAYGYTF.

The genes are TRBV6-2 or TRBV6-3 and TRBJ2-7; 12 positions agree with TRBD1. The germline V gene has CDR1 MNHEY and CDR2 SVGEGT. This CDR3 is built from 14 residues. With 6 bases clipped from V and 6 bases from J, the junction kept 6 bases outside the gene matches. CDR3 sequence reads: CASSSGTGGGEQYF. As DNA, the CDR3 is TGTGCCAGCAGCTCCGGGACAGGGGGCGGCGAGCAGTACTTC.

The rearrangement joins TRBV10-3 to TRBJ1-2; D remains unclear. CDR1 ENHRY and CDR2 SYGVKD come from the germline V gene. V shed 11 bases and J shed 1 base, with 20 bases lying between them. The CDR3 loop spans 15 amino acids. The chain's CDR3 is CASRDQRAGNYGYTF. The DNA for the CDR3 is TGTGCCTCCCGAGACCAACGGGCCGGTAACTATGGCTACACCTTC.

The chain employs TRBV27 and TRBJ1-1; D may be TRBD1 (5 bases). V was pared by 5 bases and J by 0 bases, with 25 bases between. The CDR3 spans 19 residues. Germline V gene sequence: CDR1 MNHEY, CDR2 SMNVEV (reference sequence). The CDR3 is CASSPRTPISGLLNTEAFF. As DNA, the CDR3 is TGTGCCAGCAGTCCCCGGACGCCAATTTCAGGGTTGCTGAACACTGAAGCTTTCTTT.

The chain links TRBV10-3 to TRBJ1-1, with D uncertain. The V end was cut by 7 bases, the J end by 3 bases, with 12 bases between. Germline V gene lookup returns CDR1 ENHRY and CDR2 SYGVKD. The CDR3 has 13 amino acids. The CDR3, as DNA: TGTGCCATCACGAGGGTTGCGGACACTGAAGCTTTCTTT. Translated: CAITRVADTEAFF.

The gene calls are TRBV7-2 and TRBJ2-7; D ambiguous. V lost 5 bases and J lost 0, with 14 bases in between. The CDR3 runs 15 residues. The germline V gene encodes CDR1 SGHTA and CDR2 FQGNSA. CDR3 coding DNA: TGTGCCAGCAGCCTCTTGTCGATTAGCTCCTACGAGCAGTACTTC. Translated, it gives CASSLLSISSYEQYF.

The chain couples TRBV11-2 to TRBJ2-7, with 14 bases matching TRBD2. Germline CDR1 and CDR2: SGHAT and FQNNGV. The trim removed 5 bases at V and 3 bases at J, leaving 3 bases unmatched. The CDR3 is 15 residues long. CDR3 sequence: CASSTGTSGSYEQYF. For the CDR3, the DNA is TGTGCCAGCAGCACAGGGACTAGCGGGAGCTACGAGCAGTACTTC.